Below, one TCR beta chain is given with its context. The antigen this receptor binds is unknown. Base qualities are missing; no much larger clone stands one base away. The sample originates from a study of T-cell memory formation after mild COVID-19 (dated by TCRdb to 2020 to 2022). A note on the overall study: TCR sequence clusters from the two donors were found to be largely donor specific. Two young, previously healthy adult volunteers made up the cohort, one male and one female. T-cell clones expanding and contracting after mild COVID-19 in two donors were tracked by longitudinal TCRalpha and TCRbeta repertoire sequencing.

TCRdb records Illumina NovaSeq 6000 as the sequencer. TCRalpha and TCRbeta cDNA libraries were constructed by 5'RACE with constant-segment primers, with sample barcodes and unique molecular identifiers being introduced. RNA was extracted from every sample with Trizol reagent. The libraries were amplified in two PCR steps, and the second step added a second sample barcode and Illumina TruSeq adapters. Sequencing of the libraries was done on an Illumina NovaSeq, producing 2 x 150 bp paired-end reads. Per the authors' processing: Demultiplexing of reads and collapsing into UMI-guided consensus sequences were performed with migec v1.2.7. Using mixcr v2.1.11, the UMI consensuses were aligned to TRA and TRB V and J templates and assembled into clonotypes. Clonotypes were classified as expanded or contracted when called significant by both edgeR and NoisET, with noise models trained on biological replicates. edgeR calls used a false discovery rate-adjusted p below 0.01 and a log2 fold-change threshold of 1. PCA with hierarchical clustering of max-normalized trajectories of the 1000 most abundant clonotypes was used as exploratory dynamics analysis. Separately sequenced CD4+ and CD8+ repertoires were used to assign the CD4 or CD8 phenotype of responding clones. In TCRdb, the public reads were trimmed at Q25 with fastp and aligned with MiXCR, with productive beta chains retained. Rows are unified per CDR3 protein, each entry keeping the most common DNA and genes. V and J calls and clone size were set by TCRdb, not the authors. The sample profile shows around 410,000 distinct CDR3 sequences; less than 25% of them were found once. The ten largest clonotypes hold 13% of the sample.

Broader findings and caveats from the paper: The study included only two mild cases, and larger cohorts that include severe cases with pre-infection samples were judged to be necessary. The detection of some responding clones in pre-infection memory suggests that pre-existing cross-reactive memory T cells joined the SARS-CoV-2 response. Balanced CD4/CD8 phenotypes were observed for clones contracting from day 15 to 85, whereas a bias towards CD4+ was observed for a second wave of clones expanding from day 15 to 37. SARS-CoV-2 specificity was not confirmed for the second-wave clones peaking on day 37. Contracting CD4+ clones were located mainly in the CM and EM memory subsets, whereas CD8+ clones were found to be enriched in EMRA.

At the junction V is shortened by 3 bases and J by 0 bases, with 10 bases in between. The CDR3, cysteine through phenylalanine, is 14 amino acids long. The read is trimmed to its CDR3 DNA, 42 bases read in frame from base 1. For CDR1 and CDR2, the germline V gene lists SGDLS and YYNGEE. Ficoll-Paque density gradient centrifugation was used to isolate PBMCs. Rearrangement joined TRBV9 to TRBJ2-7; possibly the D gene is TRBD1, per 5 matching bases. The sequence was collected from an adult woman who had mild COVID-19 (a few samples of this study predate the infection). The sample titles of this study are shuffled in the database, so cell type and time point are left out; the donor was told from shared clones. Sequences were obtained from PBMCs or a T cell subset sorted from them (not recorded which). CDR3 loop: CASSDLDSSYEQYF. At the DNA level, the sequence is TGTGCCAGCAGCGACCTCGACAGCTCCTACGAGCAGTACTTC.